This note documents a single T cell receptor (beta chain) sequence. These data originate in a study of CD8 T cells in Susac syndrome. With random hexamers, reverse transcription was performed on about 0.5 to 1 ug of RNA. An immunoSEQ multiplex PCR amplified TCR beta CDR3 over 54 Vbeta and 13 Jbeta. TCRdb used MiXCR to reprocess the immunoSEQ multiplex PCR reads, holding one entry per CDR3 protein. The table includes about 300,000 distinct CDR3 sequences, 85% detected once. Trimming cost V 3 bases and J 7 bases, with 18 bases left between them. This CDR3 is built from 16 residues. Germline CDR1 reads LGHNA; CDR2 reads YSLEER.

Sequencing input: CD8+ T cells from PBMCs. The rearrangement uses TRBV4-3 and TRBJ2-2; D could derive from TRBD1 or TRBD2 (5 bases each). This sequence was found in a human donor with multiple sclerosis. This chain's CDR3 is CASSHGGGVMSGELFF. The CDR3, as DNA: TGCGCCAGCAGCCATGGTGGGGGAGTCATGAGCGGGGAGCTGTTTTTT.